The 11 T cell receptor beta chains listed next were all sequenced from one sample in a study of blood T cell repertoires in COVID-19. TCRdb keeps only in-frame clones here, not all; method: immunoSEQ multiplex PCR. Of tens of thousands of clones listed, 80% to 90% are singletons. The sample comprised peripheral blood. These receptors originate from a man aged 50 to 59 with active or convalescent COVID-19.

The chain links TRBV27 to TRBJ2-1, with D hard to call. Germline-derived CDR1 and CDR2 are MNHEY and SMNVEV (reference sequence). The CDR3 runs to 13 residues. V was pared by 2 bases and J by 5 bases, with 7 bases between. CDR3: CASSLQVHNEQFF. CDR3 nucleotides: TGTGCCAGCAGTTTACAGGTCCACAATGAGCAGTTCTTC.

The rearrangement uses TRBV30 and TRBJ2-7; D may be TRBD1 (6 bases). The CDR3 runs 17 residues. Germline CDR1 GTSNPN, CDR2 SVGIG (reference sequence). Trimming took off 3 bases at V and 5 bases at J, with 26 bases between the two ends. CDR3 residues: CAWSFRPTGLTLHEQYF. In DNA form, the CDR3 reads TGTGCCTGGAGCTTCCGTCCTACAGGGCTGACATTGCACGAGCAGTACTTC.

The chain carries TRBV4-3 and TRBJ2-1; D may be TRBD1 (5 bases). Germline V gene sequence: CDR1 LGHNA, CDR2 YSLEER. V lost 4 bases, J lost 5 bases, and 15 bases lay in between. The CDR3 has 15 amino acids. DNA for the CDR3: TGCGCCAGCAGCCCAGGAGCAAGGACAAACAATGAGCAGTTCTTC. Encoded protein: CASSPGARTNNEQFF.

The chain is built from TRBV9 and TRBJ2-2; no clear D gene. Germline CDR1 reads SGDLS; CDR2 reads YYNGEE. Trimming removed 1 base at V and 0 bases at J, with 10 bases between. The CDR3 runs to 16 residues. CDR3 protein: CASSVTLASNTGELFF. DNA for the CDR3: TGTGCCAGCAGCGTAACCTTAGCTTCGAACACCGGGGAGCTGTTTTTT.

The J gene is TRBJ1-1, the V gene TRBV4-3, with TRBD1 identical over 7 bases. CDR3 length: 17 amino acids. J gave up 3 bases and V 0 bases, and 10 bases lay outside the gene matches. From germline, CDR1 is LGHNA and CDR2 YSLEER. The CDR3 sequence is CASSQDGTEIQYTEAFF. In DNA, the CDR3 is TGCGCCAGCAGCCAAGACGGGACAGAGATTCAGTACACTGAAGCTTTCTTT.

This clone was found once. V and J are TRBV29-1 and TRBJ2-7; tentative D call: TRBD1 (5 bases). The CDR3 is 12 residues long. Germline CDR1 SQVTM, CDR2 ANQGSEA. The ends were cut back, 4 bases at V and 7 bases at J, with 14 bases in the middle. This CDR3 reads CSVGQGPEEQYF. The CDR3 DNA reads TGCAGCGTTGGGCAGGGCCCCGAGGAGCAGTACTTC.

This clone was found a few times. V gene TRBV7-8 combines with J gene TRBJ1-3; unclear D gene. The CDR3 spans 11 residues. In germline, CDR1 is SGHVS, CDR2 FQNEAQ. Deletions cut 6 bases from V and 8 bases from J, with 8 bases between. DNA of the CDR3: TGTGCCAGCAGTGTAGTGGACACCATATATTTT. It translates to CASSVVDTIYF.

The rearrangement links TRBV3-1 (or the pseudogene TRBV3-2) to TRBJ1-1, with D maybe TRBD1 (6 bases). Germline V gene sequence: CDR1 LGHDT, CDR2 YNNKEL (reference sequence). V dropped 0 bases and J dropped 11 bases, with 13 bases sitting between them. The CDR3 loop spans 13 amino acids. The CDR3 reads CASSQDSVRGAFF. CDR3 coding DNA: TGTGCCAGCAGCCAAGATAGCGTAAGGGGGGCTTTCTTT.

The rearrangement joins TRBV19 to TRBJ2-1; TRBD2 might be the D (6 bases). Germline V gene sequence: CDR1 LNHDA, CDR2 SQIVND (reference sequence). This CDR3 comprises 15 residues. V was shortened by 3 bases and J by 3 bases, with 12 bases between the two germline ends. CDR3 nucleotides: TGTGCCAGTAGTATTATGGAGGGTTTCTACAATGAGCAGTTCTTC. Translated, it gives CASSIMEGFYNEQFF.

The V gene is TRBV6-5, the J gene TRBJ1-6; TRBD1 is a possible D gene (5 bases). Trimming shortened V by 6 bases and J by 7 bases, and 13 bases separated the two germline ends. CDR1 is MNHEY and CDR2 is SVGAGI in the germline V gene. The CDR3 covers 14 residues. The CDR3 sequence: CASRPDSLNSPLHF. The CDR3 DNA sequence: TGTGCCAGCAGACCCGACAGCCTCAATTCACCCCTCCACTTT.

The CDR3 is CASSKKALGGRGIQYF. The CDR3 DNA reads TGTGCCAGCAGCAAAAAGGCCCTTGGAGGGAGGGGCATTCAGTACTTC. V gene TRBV21-1 combines with J gene TRBJ2-4; TRBD2, as called in the table, went unchecked against the DNA. TRBV21-1 is designated a pseudogene. The CDR3 is 16 residues long.